This T cell receptor (beta chain) was retrieved from a study of read filtering for tumor transcriptome and immune sequencing. The table lists this clonotype with many counts. Molecular barcoded adaptors covering alpha/delta and beta/gamma chains were used on approximately 400 ng RNA. Via MiXCR, TCRdb re-called the reads, giving one row per CDR3 protein. Among tens of thousands of distinct CDR3 sequences, roughly a fifth were seen once, and the ten largest hold approximately 10%. CDR3 length: 12 residues. CDR1 and CDR2 from the germline V gene are DFQATT and SNEGSKA (reference sequence). V lost 8 bases, J lost 5 bases, and 15 bases lay in between.

The sequence was obtained from a donor aged 40 or over with multiple myeloma. This chain joins TRBV20-1 and TRBJ1-1; possible D gene TRBD1, 5 bases. Sequencing used a population of CD138-negative cells sorted from bone marrow. CDR3 DNA sequence: TGCAGTTCCTCAGGGAAAGGTACTGAAGCTTTCTTT. Translation: CSSSGKGTEAFF.